These T cell receptor beta chains were read from a single sample in a study of T cell clones after liver transplantation. Sequencing was performed with immunoSEQ multiplex PCR; in TCRdb, only in-frame clones are kept and a portion is missing. Of 45,000 to 60,000 clones in the sample, 70% to 80% were seen once. Specimen: CD4+ T cells from blood, collected at the approximately 15-month timepoint. Receptor source: a human patient who received a liver transplant. Some of the T cells might come from the graft donor. Each CDR3 is given with its conserved first and last residue. Each record gives: D gene, V gene, CDR3 length, clone size, J gene, CDR3 DNA, CDR3 protein. D genes are given only for firm matches. The listing skips clone size in some rows; elsewhere it reads once, few, many or a size class.

TRBD1,TRBV28,16,once,TRBJ1-3,TGTGCCAGCAGTTTATCTGACAGGGGCTCTGGAAACACCATATATTTT,CASSLSDRGSGNTIYF
.,TRBV15,15,.,TRBJ1-1,TGTGCCACCAGCAAAAGTAGGATGGTCGGGACTGAAGCTTTCTTT,CATSKSRMVGTEAFF
.,TRBV7-2,13,.,TRBJ1-2,TGTGCCAGCAGCCAGGGGCCCAACTATGGCTACACCTTC,CASSQGPNYGYTF
TRBD1,TRBV5-1,14,.,TRBJ1-1,TGCGCCAGCAGCTTGGCTGGACAGGGGAGTGAAGCTTTCTTT,CASSLAGQGSEAFF
TRBD2,TRBV5-6,19,.,TRBJ2-1,TGTGCCAGCAGCATACCGGGGACTAGCGGGAGATACTCCTACAATGAGCAGTTCTTC,CASSIPGTSGRYSYNEQFF
TRBD1,TRBV10-3,17,few,TRBJ1-5,TGTGCCATCAGTGAGCCGCAAGCGACAGGGGGCGGGCAGCCCCAGCATTTT,CAISEPQATGGGQPQHF
.,TRBV19,15,once,TRBJ2-1,TGTGCCATTTCTAGAATAGGGGAAGAGGGCAATGAGCAGTTCTTC,CAISRIGEEGNEQFF
TRBD1,TRBV2,15,.,TRBJ1-4,TGTGCCAGCAGTGAAGACAGGGGAGCTAATGAAAAACTGTTTTTT,CASSEDRGANEKLFF
.,TRBV30,13,.,TRBJ2-3,TGTGCCTGGACCCGTAGAGGGGCAGATACGCAGTATTTT,CAWTRRGADTQYF
.,TRBV7-9,13,.,TRBJ2-5,TGTGCCAGCAGCTTAGGAGGTTGGGAGACCCAGTACTTC,CASSLGGWETQYF
TRBD2,TRBV6-4,14,.,TRBJ2-1,TGTGCCAGTACGTTAGCGGGAGTGTACAATGAGCAGTTCTTC,CASTLAGVYNEQFF
.,TRBV21-1,17,.,TRBJ2-5,TGTGCCAGCAGCAAAGGAGGGACAGGGGGCGTTGAAGAGACCCAGTACTTC,CASSKGGTGGVEETQYF
.,TRBV5-6,14,.,TRBJ1-1,TGTGCCAGCAGCTTACCCAAGGGGTACACTGAAGCTTTCTTT,CASSLPKGYTEAFF
.,TRBV11-2,13,few,TRBJ2-3,TGTGCCAGCAGCTACGGACGGACAGATACGCAGTATTTT,CASSYGRTDTQYF
TRBD1,TRBV7-2,13,.,TRBJ1-3,TGTGCCAGCAGCTCGGGACAGGGAAACACCATATATTTT,CASSSGQGNTIYF
.,TRBV11-2,13,.,TRBJ1-1,TGTGCCAGCAGTAAAGAAAGGTCCACTGAAGCTTTCTTT,CASSKERSTEAFF
.,TRBV30,13,.,TRBJ2-5,TGTGCCTGGAGTGGGCGGGTCCCAGAGACCCAGTACTTC,CAWSGRVPETQYF
TRBD2,TRBV7-2,17,few,TRBJ2-5,TGTGCCAGCAGCTTAGATGTCGACCTAGCGGGCCGCCGAACCCAGTACTTC,CASSLDVDLAGRRTQYF
TRBD2,TRBV28,14,.,TRBJ2-7,TGTGCCAGCGGCGGCGGGGGTACTTCCTACGAGCAGTACTTC,CASGGGGTSYEQYF
TRBD1,TRBV30,12,few,TRBJ1-1,TGTGCCTGGGACAGGGGCAACACTGAAGCTTTCTTT,CAWDRGNTEAFF
TRBD1,TRBV19,15,.,TRBJ2-3,TGTGCCAGTAGTAGACTTCAGGGGGGCACAGATACGCAGTATTTT,CASSRLQGGTDTQYF
TRBD2,TRBV4-3,14,.,TRBJ2-2,TGCGCCAGCAGCCAAGTGGGAGGGACCGGGGAGCTGTTTTTT,CASSQVGGTGELFF
.,TRBV6-5,13,.,TRBJ1-3,TGTGCCAGCAGGTTTCAGGGTGGAAACACCATATATTTT,CASRFQGGNTIYF
.,TRBV5-1,15,.,TRBJ2-2,TGCGCCAGCAGCTTGTGGGGATCCTCTACCGGGGAGCTGTTTTTT,CASSLWGSSTGELFF
TRBD1,TRBV5-1,14,.,TRBJ2-2,TGCGCCAGCCGGGACAGGGCGAACACCGGGGAGCTGTTTTTT,CASRDRANTGELFF
TRBD1,TRBV11-2,16,.,TRBJ2-7,TGTGCCAGCAGCTTCCGGGACAGGGATACCACCTACGAGCAGTACTTC,CASSFRDRDTTYEQYF
.,TRBV7-8,20,.,TRBJ1-5,TGTGCCAGCAGCTCGGTTAATGTCGGGACATCTCTCCCTCGCAATCAGCCCCAGCATTTT,CASSSVNVGTSLPRNQPQHF
.,TRBV9,15,.,TRBJ1-1,TGTGCCAGCAGCGTAGATGAGGTTCGGGGCACTGAAGCTTTCTTT,CASSVDEVRGTEAFF
TRBD1,TRBV2,17,once,TRBJ2-7,TGTGCCAGCAGCGATCCCCTGGGACAGGGAGAAATGTACGAGCAGTACTTC,CASSDPLGQGEMYEQYF
.,TRBV18,16,.,TRBJ1-2,TGTGCCAGCAGACCAGGATCGACAGAGGCTAACTATGGCTACACCTTC,CASRPGSTEANYGYTF
.,TRBV30,14,few,TRBJ2-7,TGTGCCTGGAGGGGCAGCGAAATTACCTACGAGCAGTACTTC,CAWRGSEITYEQYF
TRBD2,TRBV6-5,15,few,TRBJ2-2,TGTGCCAGCAAGACTAGCGGAGCGAACACCGGGGAGCTGTTTTTT,CASKTSGANTGELFF
.,TRBV9,17,.,TRBJ2-1,TGTGCCAGCAGCGTACTTGGGGGAGGAAGGTCCTACAATGAGCAGTTCTTC,CASSVLGGGRSYNEQFF
TRBD2,TRBV5-1,13,.,TRBJ2-1,TGCGCCAGCAGCTCCGGGAGGGACAATGAGCAGTTCTTC,CASSSGRDNEQFF
.,TRBV6-5,11,.,TRBJ1-5,TGTGCCACGGGGGTCAATCAGCCCCAGCATTTT,CATGVNQPQHF
TRBD1,TRBV6-5,16,once,TRBJ1-2,TGTGCCAGCAGTTACGGGGTAGACAGGGGTCGGGATGGCTACACCTTC,CASSYGVDRGRDGYTF